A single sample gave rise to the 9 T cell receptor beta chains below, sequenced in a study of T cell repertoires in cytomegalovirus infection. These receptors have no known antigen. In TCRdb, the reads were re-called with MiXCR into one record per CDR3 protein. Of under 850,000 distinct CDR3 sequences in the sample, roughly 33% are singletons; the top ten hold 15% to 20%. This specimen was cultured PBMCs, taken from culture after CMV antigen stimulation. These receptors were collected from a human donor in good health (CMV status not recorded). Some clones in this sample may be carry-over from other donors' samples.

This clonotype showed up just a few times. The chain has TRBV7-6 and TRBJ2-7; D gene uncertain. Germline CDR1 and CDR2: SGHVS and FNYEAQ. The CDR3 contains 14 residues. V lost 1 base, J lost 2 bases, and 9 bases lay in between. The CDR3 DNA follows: TGTGCCAGCAGCTTAGGGCCCACTCCCTACGAGCAGTACTTC. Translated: CASSLGPTPYEQYF.

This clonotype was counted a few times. CDR3 in DNA: TGTGCCAGCACTACAGAGACAGATACGCAGTATTTT. Amino acid sequence: CASTTETDTQYF. The rearrangement uses TRBV7-2 and TRBJ2-3; D gene uncertain. Trimming left V 7 bases short and J 3 bases short, with 8 bases between. The CDR3 spans 12 residues. Germline lookup yields CDR1 SGHTA and CDR2 FQGNSA.

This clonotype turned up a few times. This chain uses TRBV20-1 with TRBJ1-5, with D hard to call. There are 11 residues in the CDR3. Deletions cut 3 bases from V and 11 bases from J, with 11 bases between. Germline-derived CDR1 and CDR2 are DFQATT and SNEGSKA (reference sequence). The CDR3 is CSARDGESQHF. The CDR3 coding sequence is TGCAGTGCTAGGGATGGGGAGTCCCAGCATTTT.

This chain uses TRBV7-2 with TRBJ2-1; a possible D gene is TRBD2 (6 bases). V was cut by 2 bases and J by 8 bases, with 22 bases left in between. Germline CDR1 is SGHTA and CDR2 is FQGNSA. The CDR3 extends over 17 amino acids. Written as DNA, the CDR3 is TGTGCCAGCAGCTTACTGATCGGGACTTTCCAGATCGATGAGCAGTTCTTC. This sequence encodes CASSLLIGTFQIDEQFF.

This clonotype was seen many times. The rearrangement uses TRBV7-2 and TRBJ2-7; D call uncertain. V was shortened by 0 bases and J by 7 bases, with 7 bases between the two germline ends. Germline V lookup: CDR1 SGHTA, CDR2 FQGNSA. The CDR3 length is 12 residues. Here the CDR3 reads CASSLARVEQYF. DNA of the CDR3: TGTGCCAGCAGCTTAGCTAGAGTTGAGCAGTACTTC.

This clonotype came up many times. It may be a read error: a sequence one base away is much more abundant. The CDR3 sequence: CASSSGQNTEAFF. The CDR3 DNA reads as TGTGCCAGCAGCTCAGGACAGAACACTGAAGCTTTCTTT. The chain uses TRBV7-6 and TRBJ1-1; D is perhaps TRBD1 (5 bases). The germline gives CDR1 SGHVS, CDR2 FNYEAQ. V was clipped by 4 bases and J by 1 base, with 7 bases between them. The CDR3 has 13 residues. Full variable domain (missing parts from reference TRBV7-6 and TRBJ1-1): GAGVSQSPRYKVTKRGQDVALRCDPISGHVSLYWYRQALGQGPEFLTYFNYEAQQDKSGLPNDRFSAERPEGSISTLTIQRTEQRDSAMYRCASSSGQNTEAFFGQGTRLTVV.

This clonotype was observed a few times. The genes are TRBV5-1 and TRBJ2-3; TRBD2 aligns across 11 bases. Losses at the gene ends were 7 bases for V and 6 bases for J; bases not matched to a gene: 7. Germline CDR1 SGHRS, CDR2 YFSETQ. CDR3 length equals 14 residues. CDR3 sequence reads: CASGIAGGQDTQYF. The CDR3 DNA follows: TGCGCCAGCGGAATAGCGGGAGGGCAGGATACGCAGTATTTT.

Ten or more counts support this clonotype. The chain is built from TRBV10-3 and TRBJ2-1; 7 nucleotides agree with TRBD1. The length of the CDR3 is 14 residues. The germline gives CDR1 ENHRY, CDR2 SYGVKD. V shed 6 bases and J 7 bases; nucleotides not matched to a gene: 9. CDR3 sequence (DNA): TGTGCCATCAGGGAGGACAGGAGGAGGAATGAGCAGTTCTTC. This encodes CAIREDRRRNEQFF.

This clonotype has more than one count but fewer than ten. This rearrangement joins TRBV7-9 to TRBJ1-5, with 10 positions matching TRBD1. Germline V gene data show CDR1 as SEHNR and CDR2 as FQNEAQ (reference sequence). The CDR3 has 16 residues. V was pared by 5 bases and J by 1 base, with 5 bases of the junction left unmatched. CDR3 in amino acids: CASSLQGQGSNQPQHF. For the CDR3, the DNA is TGTGCCAGCAGCCTCCAGGGACAGGGGAGCAATCAGCCCCAGCATTTT.